Each of the 22 T cell receptor beta chains below was sequenced from the same sample in a study of shared clonotypes between healthy human individuals. Here immunoSEQ multiplex PCR was the method, and the copy in TCRdb shows in-frame clones only, minus some. This sample has about 2.3 million clones; about 92% occur once, and the top ten carry roughly 0.36%. Sequencing was performed on naive CD4+ T cells from PBMCs. Noted subset: CD45RA+ positively selected. The receptor set was obtained from a young man in good health. Some clones in this sample may be carry-over from other donors' samples.

This clone was seen a single time. This chain links TRBV6-1 with TRBJ1-5; D is ambiguous. Germline-derived CDR1 and CDR2 are MNHNS and SASEGT. This CDR3 region has 15 residues. Trimming took 3 bases from V and 2 from J, leaving 11 bases between them. The CDR3 region has the DNA TGTGCCAGCAGTGACAGTAGGGTGGGCAATCAGCCCCAGCATTTT. Translating gives CASSDSRVGNQPQHF.

The genes are TRBV19 and TRBJ1-1; weak D call: TRBD1 (6 bases). Trimming took 4 bases from V and 0 from J, leaving 15 bases between them. Per the germline V gene, CDR1 is LNHDA and CDR2 is SQIVND (reference sequence). This CDR3 is built from 16 residues. The CDR3 DNA sequence: TGTGCCAGTAGTACCAGCGGGGGGCGGGTGAACACTGAAGCTTTCTTT. Translated: CASSTSGGRVNTEAFF.

To note about this clone: Other nucleotide sequences in the sample specify the same CDR3. V usage is TRBV5-1 and J usage is TRBJ1-1; D gene uncertain. This CDR3 comprises 14 residues. Trimming removed 2 bases at V and 1 base at J, with 9 bases between. From germline, CDR1 is SGHRS and CDR2 YFSETQ. The CDR3 nucleotides read TGCGCCAGCAGCTTCGAGGGCCCGAACACTGAAGCTTTCTTT. Amino acid sequence: CASSFEGPNTEAFF. The full variable domain, its missing parts supplied by reference TRBV5-1 and TRBJ1-1, is KAGVTQTPRYLIKTRGQQVTLSCSPISGHRSVSWYQQTPGQGLQFLFEYFSETQRNKGNFPGRFSGRQFSNSRSEMNVSTLELGDSALYLCASSFEGPNTEAFFGQGTRLTVV.

This sequence joins TRBV5-6 and TRBJ2-2; D is uncertain. V was clipped by 0 bases and J by 2 bases, with 8 bases between them. Germline-derived CDR1 and CDR2 are SGHDT and YYEEEE. This CDR3 has 15 amino acids. The CDR3 nucleotides read TGTGCCAGCAGCTTGGGACCGCCAAACACCGGGGAGCTGTTTTTT. Protein product: CASSLGPPNTGELFF.

The chain recombines TRBV19 with TRBJ1-5; no clear D. The length of the CDR3 is 13 residues. Per germline, CDR1 LNHDA and CDR2 SQIVND (reference sequence). Trimming removed 3 bases from V and 6 bases from J, with 9 bases in between. This CDR3 is CASSIWAGQPQHF. CDR3 nucleotides: TGTGCCAGTAGTATCTGGGCGGGTCAGCCCCAGCATTTT.

The chain has TRBV29-1 and TRBJ2-1; D is ambiguous. The V gene's germline CDR1 is SQVTM and CDR2 ANQGSEA. Trimming shortened V by 6 bases and J by 6 bases, and 18 bases separated the two germline ends. The CDR3 runs 14 residues. The CDR3 DNA follows: TGCAGCGTGCACGCCTCCCCCGGCGGCAATGAGCAGTTCTTC. This gives the protein CSVHASPGGNEQFF.

This rearrangement joins TRBV7-2 to TRBJ2-1; D is unresolved. V was clipped by 2 bases and J by 4 bases, with 3 bases between them. In germline, CDR1 is SGHTA, CDR2 FQGNSA. The CDR3 length is 12 residues. CDR3 protein: CASSLQYNEQFF. CDR3 nucleotides: TGTGCCAGCAGCTTACAATACAATGAGCAGTTCTTC.

The chain has TRBV29-1 and TRBJ1-1; D is ambiguous. Trimming took 1 base from V and 1 from J, leaving 10 bases between them. Germline V gene lookup returns CDR1 SQVTM and CDR2 ANQGSEA. This CDR3 is built from 14 residues. CDR3 coding DNA: TGCAGCGTTGAAGGGCTCCGCCCGAACACTGAAGCTTTCTTT. This gives the protein CSVEGLRPNTEAFF.

Points on this clone: Other DNA sequences in the sample encode the same CDR3. This chain joins TRBV18 and TRBJ1-1; TRBD1 might be the D (5 bases). Between the trimmed V and J ends, which lost 3 bases and 5 bases, there was a span of 13 bases. Per germline, CDR1 KGHSH and CDR2 LQKENI. There are 14 residues in the CDR3. Here the CDR3 reads CASSPGTGGTEAFF. CDR3 in DNA: TGTGCCAGCTCACCGGGAACAGGCGGGACTGAAGCTTTCTTT.

V and J are TRBV9 and TRBJ1-1; the D is unclear. V was clipped by 4 bases and J by 0 bases, with 7 bases between them. Germline lookup yields CDR1 SGDLS and CDR2 YYNGEE. The CDR3 is 13 amino acids. The CDR3 bases are TGTGCCAGCAGCCCGGACTTGAACACTGAAGCTTTCTTT. Translated: CASSPDLNTEAFF.

The chain combines TRBV4-1 with TRBJ2-4, with 9 bases identical to TRBD1. The CDR3 is made up of 16 amino acids. The J segment lost 2 bases and the V segment lost 1 base, leaving 3 bases of the junction unmatched. Per the germline V gene, CDR1 is MGHRA and CDR2 is YSYEKL. The CDR3: CASSQVGQGTKNIQYF. CDR3 DNA sequence: TGCGCCAGCAGCCAAGTCGGACAGGGGACCAAAAACATTCAGTACTTC.

V is TRBV7-3 and J is TRBJ2-7, with TRBD2 matching over 7 bases. Germline V gene sequence: CDR1 SGHTA, CDR2 FQGTGA. V was pared by 2 bases and J by 8 bases, with 3 bases of the junction left unmatched. This CDR3 has 12 amino acids. CDR3 sequence: CASSLDGRKQYF. CDR3 sequence (DNA): TGTGCCAGCAGCTTAGACGGGAGGAAGCAGTACTTC.

This chain connects TRBV19 to TRBJ1-2; 7 positions agree with TRBD1. The CDR3 consists of 13 residues. The junction had 8 bases not matched to a gene; V was cut back by 5 bases and J by 8 bases. The germline CDR1 and CDR2 sequences are LNHDA and SQIVND (reference sequence). CDR3 protein: CASSPRQGWGYTF. CDR3 DNA sequence: TGTGCCAGTAGTCCCAGACAGGGTTGGGGCTACACCTTC. The full variable domain, in which reference TRBV19 and TRBJ1-2 provide the parts outside the CDR3, is DGGITQSPKYLFRKEGQNVTLSCEQNLNHDAMYWYRQDPGQGLRLIYYSQIVNDFQKGDIAEGYSVSREKKESFPLTVTSAQKNPTAFYLCASSPRQGWGYTFGSGTRLTVV.

The rearrangement joins TRBV10-2 to TRBJ1-1; 11 nucleotides align to TRBD1. The CDR3 runs 15 residues. Germline V gene data show CDR1 as WSHSY and CDR2 as SAAADI. V shed 9 bases and J 10 bases; nucleotides not matched to a gene: 16. The CDR3 here is CARTGTGGGGGGAFF. The CDR3 nucleotides are TGCGCCAGGACCGGGACAGGGGGTGGTGGAGGGGGAGCTTTCTTT.

The chain employs TRBV27 and TRBJ1-2; 11 bases agree with TRBD1. Looked up from germline, CDR1 is MNHEY and CDR2 is SMNVEV (reference sequence). There are 14 residues in the CDR3. The J segment lost 5 bases and the V segment lost 8 bases, leaving 7 bases of the junction unmatched. In DNA, the CDR3 is TGTGCCAGCGGCCGGACAGGGGGCCGGTATGGCTACACCTTC. Encoded protein: CASGRTGGRYGYTF.

The DNA of the CDR3 is TGTGCCAGCAGGCCCGGGACAGGGGGTGACTATGGCTACACCTTC. Its translation: CASRPGTGGDYGYTF. The chain carries TRBV5-4 and TRBJ1-2, with 11 bases matching TRBD1. This CDR3 has 15 amino acids. The J segment lost 3 bases and the V segment lost 5 bases, leaving 6 bases of the junction unmatched. Looked up from germline, CDR1 is SGHNT and CDR2 is YYREEE (reference sequence).

This chain connects TRBV7-2 to TRBJ1-1, with D hard to call. V gave up 2 bases and J gave up 4 bases, with 8 bases separating them. The germline gives CDR1 SGHTA, CDR2 FQGNSA. The CDR3 covers 13 residues. Here the CDR3 reads CASSLRGITEAFF. As DNA, the CDR3 is TGTGCCAGCAGCTTAAGAGGGATCACTGAAGCTTTCTTT. Drawing the rest from reference TRBV7-2 and TRBJ1-1, the complete variable domain is GAGVSQSPSNKVTEKGKDVELRCDPISGHTALYWYRQSLGQGLEFLIYFQGNSAPDKSGLPSDRFSAERTGGSVSTLTIQRTQQEDSAVYLCASSLRGITEAFFGQGTRLTVV.

This chain connects TRBV28 to TRBJ2-1, with D unclear. Germline assignment: CDR1 MDHEN and CDR2 SYDVKM. This CDR3 region has 12 residues. V was clipped by 6 bases and J by 8 bases, with 11 bases between them. The chain's CDR3 is CASSPIGHEQFF. In nucleotides, the CDR3 is TGTGCCAGCAGCCCGATAGGGCATGAGCAGTTCTTC.

The rearrangement joins TRBV6-5 to TRBJ2-5, with D unclear. CDR3 length equals 14 residues. In germline, CDR1 is MNHEY, CDR2 SVGAGI. Trimming pared 2 bases from V and 5 bases from J, leaving 12 bases between. The CDR3 spells CASSYRVWAETQYF. For the CDR3, the DNA is TGTGCCAGCAGTTACAGGGTGTGGGCTGAGACCCAGTACTTC.

The V gene is TRBV7-2, the J gene TRBJ2-5, with D tentatively TRBD1 (6 bases). Germline assignment: CDR1 SGHTA and CDR2 FQGNSA. The CDR3 consists of 16 residues. The germline V and J ends were trimmed by 5 bases and 2 bases, with 18 bases remaining between them. Here the CDR3 reads CASSPSSPGVQETQYF. The CDR3 DNA follows: TGTGCCAGCAGCCCAAGCTCGCCAGGGGTACAAGAGACCCAGTACTTC. Drawing the rest from reference TRBV7-2 and TRBJ2-5, the complete variable domain is GAGVSQSPSNKVTEKGKDVELRCDPISGHTALYWYRQSLGQGLEFLIYFQGNSAPDKSGLPSDRFSAERTGGSVSTLTIQRTQQEDSAVYLCASSPSSPGVQETQYFGPGTRLLVL.

As for this clone: Other nucleotide sequences from this sample produce the same CDR3. This sequence joins TRBV28 and TRBJ1-4, with D maybe TRBD1 (6 bases). Between the trimmed V and J ends, which lost 6 bases and 5 bases, there was a span of 13 bases. The CDR3 is made up of 14 amino acids. Germline assignment: CDR1 MDHEN and CDR2 SYDVKM. The CDR3 DNA sequence: TGTGCCAGCAGCTCCGGACAGTCAAATGAAAAACTGTTTTTT. This gives the protein CASSSGQSNEKLFF.

The V gene is TRBV29-1, the J gene TRBJ1-5; D remains ambiguous. With 4 bases removed from V and 3 bases from J, the gap between germline ends came to 10 bases. Germline CDR1 is SQVTM and CDR2 is ANQGSEA. The CDR3 spans 13 residues. CDR3 bases: TGCAGCGTTGTCGAGCAAAACAATCAGCCCCAGCATTTT. Its translation is CSVVEQNNQPQHF. The whole variable domain, remainder taken from reference TRBV29-1 and TRBJ1-5, is SAVISQKPSRDICQRGTSLTIQCQVDSQVTMMFWYRQQPGQSLTLIATANQGSEATYESGFVIDKFPISRPNLTFSTLTVSNMSPEDSSIYLCSVVEQNNQPQHFGDGTRLSIL.